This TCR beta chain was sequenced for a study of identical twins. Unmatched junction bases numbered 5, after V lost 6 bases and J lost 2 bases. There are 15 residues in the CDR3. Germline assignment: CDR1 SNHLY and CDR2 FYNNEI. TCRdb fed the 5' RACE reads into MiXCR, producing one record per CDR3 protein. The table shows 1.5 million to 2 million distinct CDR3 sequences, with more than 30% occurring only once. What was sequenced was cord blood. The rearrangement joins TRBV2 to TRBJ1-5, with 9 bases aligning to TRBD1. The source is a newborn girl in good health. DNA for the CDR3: TGTGCCAGCAGACTCGGGGACAGGGGCAATCAGCCCCAGCATTTT. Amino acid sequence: CASRLGDRGNQPQHF.